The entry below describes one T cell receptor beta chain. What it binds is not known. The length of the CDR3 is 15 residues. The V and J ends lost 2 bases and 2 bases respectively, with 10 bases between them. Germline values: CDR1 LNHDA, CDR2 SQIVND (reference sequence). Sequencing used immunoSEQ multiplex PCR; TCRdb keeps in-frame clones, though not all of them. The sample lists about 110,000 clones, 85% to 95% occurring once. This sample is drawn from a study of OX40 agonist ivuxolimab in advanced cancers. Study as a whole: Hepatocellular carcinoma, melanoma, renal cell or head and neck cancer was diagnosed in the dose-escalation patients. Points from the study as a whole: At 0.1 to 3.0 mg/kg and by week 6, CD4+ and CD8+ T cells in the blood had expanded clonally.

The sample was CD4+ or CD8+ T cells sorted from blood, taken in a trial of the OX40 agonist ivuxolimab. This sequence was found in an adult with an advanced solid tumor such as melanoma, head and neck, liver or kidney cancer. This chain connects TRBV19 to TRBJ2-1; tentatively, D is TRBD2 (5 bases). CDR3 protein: CASSIIGETYNEQFF. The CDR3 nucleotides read TGTGCCAGTAGTATAATCGGGGAGACCTACAATGAGCAGTTCTTC.